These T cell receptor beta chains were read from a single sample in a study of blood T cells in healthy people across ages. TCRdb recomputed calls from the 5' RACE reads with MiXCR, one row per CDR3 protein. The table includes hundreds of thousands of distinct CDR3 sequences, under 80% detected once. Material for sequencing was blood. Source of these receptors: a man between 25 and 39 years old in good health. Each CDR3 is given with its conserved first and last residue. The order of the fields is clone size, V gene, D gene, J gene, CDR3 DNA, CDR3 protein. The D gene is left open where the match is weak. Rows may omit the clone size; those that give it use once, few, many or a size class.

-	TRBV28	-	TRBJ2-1	TGTGCCAGCAGCTCCGCTGGGGGGGGACAGGACTACAATGAGCAGTTCTTC	CASSSAGGGQDYNEQFF
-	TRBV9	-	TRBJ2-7	TGTGCCAGCAGCGGCCGGGACAATTCCTACGAGCAGTACTTC	CASSGRDNSYEQYF
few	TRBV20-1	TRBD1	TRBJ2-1	TGCAGTGCTAGTAGTCCGACAGGGAATGAGCAGTTCTTC	CSASSPTGNEQFF
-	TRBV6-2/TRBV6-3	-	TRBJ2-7	TGTGCCAGCAGTTCCGGGCCCCTTTTGATAAAGCAGTACTTC	CASSSGPLLIKQYF
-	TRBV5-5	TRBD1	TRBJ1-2	TGTGCCAGCAGCTTGACAGGGGTCGATGGCTACACCTTC	CASSLTGVDGYTF
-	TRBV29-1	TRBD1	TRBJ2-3	TGCAGCGTCTGCTGGACAGGGGTGCGCACAGATACGCAGTATTTT	CSVCWTGVRTDTQYF
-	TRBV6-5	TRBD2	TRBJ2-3	TGTGCCAGCAGTTATGAGAAAGCGGGGGGTTGGGATACGCAGTATTTT	CASSYEKAGGWDTQYF
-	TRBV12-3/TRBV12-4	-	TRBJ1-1	TGTGCCAGCACCCCTCAGGGTCGCACTGAAGCTTTCTTT	CASTPQGRTEAFF
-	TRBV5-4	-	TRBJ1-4	TGTGCCAGCACCCTGGGCCCCCGTCGGGCAACTAATGAAAAACTGTTTTTT	CASTLGPRRATNEKLFF
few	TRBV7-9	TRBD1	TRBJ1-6	TGTGCCAGCAGCGAAGAGGGGGCGCGACATAATTCACCCCTCCACTTT	CASSEEGARHNSPLHF
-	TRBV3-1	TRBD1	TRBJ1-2	TGTGCCAGCAGCCCCAAAATAGGGGGCAAGGACTATGGCTACACCTTC	CASSPKIGGKDYGYTF
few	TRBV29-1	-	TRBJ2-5	TGCAGCGTTTACAGGGAAGAGACCCAGTACTTC	CSVYREETQYF
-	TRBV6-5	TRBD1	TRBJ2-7	TGTGCCAGCAGGCCCGGGACAGGGTATCGAGACGAGCAGTACTTC	CASRPGTGYRDEQYF
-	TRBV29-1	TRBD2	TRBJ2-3	TGCAGCGTTGAGCCCGGGACTAGCGGGGGGGCGTATACGCAGTATTTT	CSVEPGTSGGAYTQYF
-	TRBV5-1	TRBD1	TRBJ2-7	TGCGCCGGCAGCGAAAGACAGGGGGCGAGCTACGAGCAGTACTTC	CAGSERQGASYEQYF
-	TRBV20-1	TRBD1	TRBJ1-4	TGCGGTTTGGACAGGGGAAATGAAAAACTGTTTTTT	CGLDRGNEKLFF
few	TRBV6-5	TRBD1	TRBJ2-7	TGTGCCAGCAGTAGGGGACAGGGACACGAGCAGTACTTC	CASSRGQGHEQYF
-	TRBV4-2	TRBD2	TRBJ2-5	TGTGCCAGCAGCCACATAGTAGCGGGGGGGAAAGAGACCCAGTACTTC	CASSHIVAGGKETQYF
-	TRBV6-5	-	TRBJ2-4	TGTGCCAGCAGCGACAGGAAAAACATTCAGTACTTC	CASSDRKNIQYF
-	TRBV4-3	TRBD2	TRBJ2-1	TGCGCCAGCAGCCACCGACTAGCGCGGAACAATGAGCAGTTCTTC	CASSHRLARNNEQFF
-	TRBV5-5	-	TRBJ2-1	TGTGCCAGCAGCACCACCACGTCCGGTGAGCAGTTCTTC	CASSTTTSGEQFF
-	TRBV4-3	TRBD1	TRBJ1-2	TGCGCCAGCAGCCAAGATTTGGGACAGGGGCCGTACACCTTC	CASSQDLGQGPYTF
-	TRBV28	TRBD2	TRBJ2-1	TGTGCCAGCATAGGGACTAGCGGGGCTGGGCAGTTCTTC	CASIGTSGAGQFF
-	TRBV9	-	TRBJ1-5	TGTGCCAGCAGCCGGGCCGGTGATAGCAATCAGCCCCAGCATTTT	CASSRAGDSNQPQHF
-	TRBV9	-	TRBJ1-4	TGTGCCAGCAGCTTACCAAAGGGGGCAACTAATGAAAAACTGTTTTTT	CASSLPKGATNEKLFF
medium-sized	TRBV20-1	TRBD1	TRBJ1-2	TGCAGTGCCATAACACCGGGACAGGGTAGTCGCCCTGGCTACACCTTC	CSAITPGQGSRPGYTF
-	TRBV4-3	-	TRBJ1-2	TGCGCCAGCAGCCAAGATCGCCGGGGGCAGTCTTCTCGTGGCTACACCTTC	CASSQDRRGQSSRGYTF
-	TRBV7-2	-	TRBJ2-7	TGTGCCAGCAGCCCCAGAGAGGGGATCGAGCAGTACTTC	CASSPREGIEQYF
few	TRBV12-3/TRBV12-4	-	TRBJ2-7	TGTGCCAGCCATTGGAGGCTGGGATCAGACGAGCAGTATTTC	CASHWRLGSDEQYF
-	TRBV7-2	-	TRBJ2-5	TGTGCCAGTAGCATCCCCATGGGAAGGGGTCTAGAGGAGCAGTACTTC	CASSIPMGRGLEEQYF
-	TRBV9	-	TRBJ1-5	TGTGGCAGCAGCGTCGGTGTTGCCAATCAGCCCCAGCATTTT	CGSSVGVANQPQHF
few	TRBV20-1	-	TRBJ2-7	TGCAGTGCTAGAGATTTGACAGGAGCCTACGAGCAGTACTTC	CSARDLTGAYEQYF
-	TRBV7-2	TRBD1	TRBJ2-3	TGTGCCAGCAGCTTAAGCACAGGGGGCGCGGGAGATACGCAGTATTTT	CASSLSTGGAGDTQYF
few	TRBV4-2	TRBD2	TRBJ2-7	TGTGCCAGCAGCCAGTCCCTAGGACTAGCGATCTACGAGCAGTACTTC	CASSQSLGLAIYEQYF
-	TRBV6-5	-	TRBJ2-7	TGTGCCAGCAGAAGAGCCTACGAGCAGTACTTC	CASRRAYEQYF
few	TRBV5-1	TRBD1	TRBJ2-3	TGCGCCAGCAACCCAACCACAGGGGGCATAGATACGCAGTATTTT	CASNPTTGGIDTQYF
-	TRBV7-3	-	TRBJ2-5	TGTGCCCCCAGCCGACCTACCCAAGAGACCCAGTACTTC	CAPSRPTQETQYF
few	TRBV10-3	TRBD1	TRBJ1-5	TGTGCCATCAGTGAGTCACTTGGGACAGGGAATCAGCCCCAGCATTTT	CAISESLGTGNQPQHF
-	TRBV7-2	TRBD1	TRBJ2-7	TGCGCCAGCAGCTTAAATAGCAGGGGGTACGAGCAGTACTTC	CASSLNSRGYEQYF
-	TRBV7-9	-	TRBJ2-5	TGTGCCAGCAGCTTTGGTAGAAGTGGGGGGCAAGAGACCCAGTACTTC	CASSFGRSGGQETQYF
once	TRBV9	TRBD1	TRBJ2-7	TGTGCCAGCAGCGTAGCTACAGGGGGGACAGCCTACGAGCAGTACTTC	CASSVATGGTAYEQYF
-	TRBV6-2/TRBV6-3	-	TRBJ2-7	TGTGCCAGCAGTTACTCATCTAACCGGATTTACGAGCAGTACTTC	CASSYSSNRIYEQYF
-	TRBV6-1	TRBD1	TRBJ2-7	TGTGCCAGCAGTGAAGTCGGGACAGGGTCCTACGAGCAGTACTTC	CASSEVGTGSYEQYF
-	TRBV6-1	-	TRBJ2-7	TGTGCCAGCAGCGCCGACGGCGTGGGGAACGAGCAGTACTTC	CASSADGVGNEQYF
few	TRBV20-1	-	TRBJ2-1	TGCAGTGCTAGAGACTCCTTCAGCTCCTACAATGAGCAGTTCTTC	CSARDSFSSYNEQFF